Shown below are 9 T cell receptor beta chains from a single sample sequenced in a study of siplizumab effects on memory and regulatory T cells. Repertoires were generated with immunoSEQ multiplex PCR, while TCRdb's copy carries only in-frame clones and drops some. The sample carries approximately 100,000 clones, around 92% recorded once. Sequencing used CD4+ T cells sorted from blood. The receptors come from a human donor in good health. Some clones in this sample may be carry-over from other donors' samples.

The gene calls are TRBV9 and TRBJ2-5, with 9 bases aligning to TRBD2. With V trimmed by 3 bases and J by 2 bases, 5 bases remained unmatched. The CDR3 spans 15 residues. Germline lookup yields CDR1 SGDLS and CDR2 YYNGEE. DNA for the CDR3: TGTGCCAGCAGCGGACTAGCGGAACCTCAAGAGACCCAGTACTTC. Translated: CASSGLAEPQETQYF.

The chain uses TRBV19 and TRBJ1-5; D uncertain. The CDR3 extends over 17 amino acids. V lost 2 bases, J lost 7 bases, and 21 bases lay in between. CDR1 LNHDA and CDR2 SQIVND come from the germline V gene (reference sequence). The CDR3 sequence is CASSISRLRGRQQPQHF. In DNA form, the CDR3 reads TGTGCCAGTAGTATATCTCGGCTGCGAGGGCGTCAACAGCCCCAGCATTTT. Full variable domain (rest looked up from reference TRBV19 and TRBJ1-5): DGGITQSPKYLFRKEGQNVTLSCEQNLNHDAMYWYRQDPGQGLRLIYYSQIVNDFQKGDIAEGYSVSREKKESFPLTVTSAQKNPTAFYLCASSISRLRGRQQPQHFGDGTRLSIL.

The chain uses TRBV9 and TRBJ2-3; possibly TRBD2 for D (5 bases). CDR3 length: 12 amino acids. The germline V gene encodes CDR1 SGDLS and CDR2 YYNGEE. The V gene lost 0 bases and the J gene lost 14 bases, with 13 bases spanning the gap. The chain's CDR3 is CASSVVEGVAYF. The CDR3 DNA is TGTGCCAGCAGCGTAGTAGAGGGTGTCGCGTATTTT.

The rearrangement uses TRBV6-5 and TRBJ1-3, with no clear D. The V gene's germline CDR1 is MNHEY and CDR2 SVGAGI. Trimming removed 4 bases from V and 3 bases from J, with 7 bases in between. This CDR3 contains 13 residues. CDR3 residues: CASSSRGGNTIYF. The CDR3 nucleotides are TGTGCCAGCAGTTCGCGGGGTGGAAACACCATATATTTT.

This chain uses TRBV10-1 with TRBJ2-1; 8 bases match TRBD1. Germline V gene data show CDR1 as WNHNN and CDR2 as SYGVQD (reference sequence). CDR3 length: 16 amino acids. V trimming: 1 base; J trimming: 7 bases; junction bases outside the gene matches: 9. CDR3 in DNA: TGCGCCAGCAGTGAGTGGGTCGGACAGGGAACGAATGAGCAGTTCTTC. Amino acids: CASSEWVGQGTNEQFF.

This chain links TRBV5-1 with TRBJ2-1; D is tentatively TRBD1 or TRBD2 (5 bases each). The CDR3 sequence is 16 residues long. The V gene's germline CDR1 is SGHRS and CDR2 YFSETQ. The V and J ends lost 0 bases and 9 bases respectively, with 19 bases between them. The CDR3 here is CASSLGGRDGVGEQFF. CDR3 nucleotides: TGCGCCAGCAGCTTGGGGGGCAGGGACGGAGTCGGTGAGCAGTTCTTC.

The chain employs TRBV30 and TRBJ2-2; the match to TRBD1 covers 7 bases. The length of the CDR3 is 12 residues. The germline CDR1 and CDR2 sequences are GTSNPN and SVGIG (reference sequence). The V gene end was trimmed by 5 bases and the J gene end by 5 bases; junction bases not matched to a gene: 2. The CDR3 loop reads CAWYRGTGELFF. CDR3 sequence (DNA): TGTGCCTGGTACAGGGGAACCGGGGAGCTGTTTTTT.

The count of this clone is one. This chain joins TRBV28 and TRBJ1-5; TRBD1 matches 8 bases. The germline CDR1 and CDR2 sequences are MDHEN and SYDVKM. J was trimmed by 0 bases and V by 3 bases; bases with no gene match: 13. CDR3 length: 19 amino acids. CDR3: CASSFRTGRFQYSNQPQHF. The CDR3 coding sequence is TGTGCCAGCAGTTTTCGGACAGGGCGGTTTCAATATAGCAATCAGCCCCAGCATTTT.

This clone was seen only once. The genes are TRBV6-6 and TRBJ2-7, with 10 nucleotides matching TRBD1. Trimming removed 6 bases from V and 6 bases from J; junction bases left unmatched: 8. Germline V gene sequence: CDR1 MNHNY, CDR2 SVGAGI (reference sequence). CDR3 length: 14 amino acids. CDR3 coding DNA: TGTGCCAGCAGACCCGTGACAGGGGGCGGCGAGCAGTACTTC. This gives the protein CASRPVTGGGEQYF.